This section outlines one T cell receptor beta chain sequence together with its context. This table comes from immunoSEQ multiplex PCR, and its TCRdb copy is limited to in-frame clones, with some not included. The sample shows over 120,000 clones, 70% to 80% of them seen only once. The source of the sample is a study of blood T cell repertoires in COVID-19. Germline lookup yields CDR1 MNHNY and CDR2 SVGAGI (reference sequence). CDR3 size: 15 residues. V lost 5 bases, J lost 5 bases, and 18 bases lay in between. The chain links TRBV6-6 to TRBJ2-5, with D perhaps TRBD1 (6 bases). The material sequenced was peripheral blood. This clonotype originated in a woman aged 65 to 85 with COVID-19, enrolled during active disease. As DNA, the CDR3 is TGTGCCAGCAGTACCGGGACATCCCGCAGGGAGACCCAGTACTTC. Protein sequence: CASSTGTSRRETQYF.